This T cell receptor (beta chain) stems from a study of T cell responses to AZD1222 COVID-19 vaccine. The study's findings and limits: Baseline testing showed seropositivity in only a handful of AZD1222 recipients. Among the donors, most were white British and more were female, and clonal diversity was possibly underestimated. The breadth and depth of Spike-specific TCRs increased once two AZD1222 doses had been given. Spike regions recognized by vaccine-associated CD4 TCRs spanned the protein, led by 160-218 and 743-854.

Assay used: immunoSEQ multiplex PCR; TCRdb lists only in-frame clones, some missing. The sample carries 100,000 to 150,000 clones, 90% recorded once. The CDR3 is 11 residues long. Germline lookup yields CDR1 MNHEY and CDR2 SVGAGI. The V end lost 3 bases, the J end lost 6 bases, and 6 bases lay between the germline ends. Note on this clone: Its antigen is not identified.

The sequence derives from an adult in good health. This chain joins TRBV6-5 and TRBJ2-7, with no clear D. The specimen was peripheral blood, collected on day 0 of MenACWY control vaccination. This chain's CDR3 is CASSYTVEQYF. CDR3 in DNA: TGTGCCAGCAGTTATACAGTCGAGCAGTACTTC.